This T cell receptor (beta chain) was documented in a study of blood T cell repertoires in COVID-19. Germline V gene lookup returns CDR1 MDHEN and CDR2 SYDVKM. Trimming took 2 bases from V and 9 from J, leaving 22 bases between them. The CDR3 runs 16 residues. The method was immunoSEQ multiplex PCR; TCRdb's version includes in-frame clones alone and lacks a portion of them. The top ten hold about 6.8% of the sample, which has 90,000 to 120,000 clones, around 88% seen once. The chain links TRBV28 to TRBJ1-1; D perhaps matches TRBD1 (6 bases). The sequence was collected from a man aged 45-65 years with active or convalescent COVID-19. Sequencing was performed on peripheral blood. DNA for the CDR3: TGTGCCAGCAGTTTACCGTCCACAGGGCGAGGGCTGAAAGCTTTCTTT. Encoded protein: CASSLPSTGRGLKAFF.